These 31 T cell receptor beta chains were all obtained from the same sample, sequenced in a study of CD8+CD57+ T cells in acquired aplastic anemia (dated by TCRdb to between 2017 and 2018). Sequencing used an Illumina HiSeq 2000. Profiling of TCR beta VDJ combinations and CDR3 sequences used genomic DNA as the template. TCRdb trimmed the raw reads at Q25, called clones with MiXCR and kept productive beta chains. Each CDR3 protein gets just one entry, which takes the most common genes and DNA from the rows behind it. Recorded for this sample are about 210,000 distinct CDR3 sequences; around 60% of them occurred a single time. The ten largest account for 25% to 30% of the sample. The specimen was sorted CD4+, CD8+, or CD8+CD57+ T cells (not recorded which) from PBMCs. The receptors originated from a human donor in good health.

CDR3 region: CSAYSVRNVINQETQYF. The CDR3, as DNA: TGCAGTGCTTACTCTGTGCGGAATGTCATTAATCAAGAGACCCAGTACTTC. The chain links TRBV20-1 to TRBJ2-5; no reliable D call. Germline CDR1 DFQATT, CDR2 SNEGSKA (reference sequence). Trimming took off 5 bases at V and 2 bases at J, with 24 bases between the two ends. There are 17 residues in the CDR3.

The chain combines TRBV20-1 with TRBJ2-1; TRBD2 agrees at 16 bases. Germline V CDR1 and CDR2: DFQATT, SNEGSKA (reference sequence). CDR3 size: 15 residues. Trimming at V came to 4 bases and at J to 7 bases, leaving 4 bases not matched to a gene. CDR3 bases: TGCAGTGCTATTGGGACTAGCGGGAGGGGAAATGAGCAGTTCTTC. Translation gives CSAIGTSGRGNEQFF.

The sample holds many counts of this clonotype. The chain's CDR3 is CASSQTGGSYNEQFF. For the CDR3, the DNA is TGTGCCAGCAGTCAAACAGGGGGCTCCTACAATGAGCAGTTCTTC. This chain uses TRBV12-3 or TRBV12-4 with TRBJ2-1; 8 bases map to TRBD1. Trimming took 5 bases from V and 0 from J; bases not matched to a gene: 3. The CDR3 loop spans 15 amino acids.

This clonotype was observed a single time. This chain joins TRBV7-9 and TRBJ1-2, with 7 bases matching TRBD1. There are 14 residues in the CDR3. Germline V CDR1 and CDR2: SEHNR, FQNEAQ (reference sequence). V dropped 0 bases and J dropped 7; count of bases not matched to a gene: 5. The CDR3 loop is CASSLAAGGSGYTF. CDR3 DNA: TGTGCCAGCAGCTTAGCGGCAGGGGGATCTGGCTACACCTTC.

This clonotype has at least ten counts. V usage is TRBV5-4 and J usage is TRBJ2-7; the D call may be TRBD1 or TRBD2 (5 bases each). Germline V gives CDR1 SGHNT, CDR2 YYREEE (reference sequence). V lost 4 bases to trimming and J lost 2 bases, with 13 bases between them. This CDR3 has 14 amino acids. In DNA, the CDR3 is TGTGCCAGCAGCCTTTCCGGGACCCCCTACGAGCAGTACTTC. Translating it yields CASSLSGTPYEQYF.

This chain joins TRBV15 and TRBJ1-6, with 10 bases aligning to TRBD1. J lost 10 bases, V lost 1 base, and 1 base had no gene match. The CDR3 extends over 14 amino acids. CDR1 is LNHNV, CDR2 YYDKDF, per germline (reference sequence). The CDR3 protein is CATSRGGQGSPLHF. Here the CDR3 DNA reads TGTGCCACCAGCAGAGGGGGACAGGGGTCACCCCTCCACTTT.

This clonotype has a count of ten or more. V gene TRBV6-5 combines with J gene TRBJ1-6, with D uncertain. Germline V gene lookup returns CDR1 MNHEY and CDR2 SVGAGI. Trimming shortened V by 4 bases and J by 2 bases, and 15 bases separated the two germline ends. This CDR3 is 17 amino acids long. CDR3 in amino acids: CASSFSLLGAYNSPLHF. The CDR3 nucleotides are TGTGCCAGCAGTTTTTCCCTCTTGGGAGCCTATAATTCACCCCTCCACTTT.

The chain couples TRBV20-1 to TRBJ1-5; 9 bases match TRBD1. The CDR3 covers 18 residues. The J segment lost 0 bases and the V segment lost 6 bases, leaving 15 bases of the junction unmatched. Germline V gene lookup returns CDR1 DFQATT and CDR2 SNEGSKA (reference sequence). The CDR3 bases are TGCAGTGCACCCCTGGGGACAGGGACGACCTATAGCAATCAGCCCCAGCATTTT. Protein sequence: CSAPLGTGTTYSNQPQHF.

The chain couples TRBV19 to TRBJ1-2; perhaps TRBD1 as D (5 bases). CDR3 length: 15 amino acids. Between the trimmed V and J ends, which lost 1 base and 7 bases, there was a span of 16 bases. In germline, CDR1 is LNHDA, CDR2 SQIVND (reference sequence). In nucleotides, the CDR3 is TGTGCCAGTAGTATAGCTTGGGGGTTTGCCGTTGGCTACACCTTC. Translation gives CASSIAWGFAVGYTF.

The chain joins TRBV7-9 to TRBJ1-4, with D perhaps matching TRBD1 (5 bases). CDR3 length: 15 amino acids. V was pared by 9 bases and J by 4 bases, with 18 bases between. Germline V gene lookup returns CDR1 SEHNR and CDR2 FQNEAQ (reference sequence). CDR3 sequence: CARPGAPDGNEKLFF. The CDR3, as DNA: TGTGCCAGACCCGGGGCCCCGGACGGTAATGAAAAACTGTTTTTT.

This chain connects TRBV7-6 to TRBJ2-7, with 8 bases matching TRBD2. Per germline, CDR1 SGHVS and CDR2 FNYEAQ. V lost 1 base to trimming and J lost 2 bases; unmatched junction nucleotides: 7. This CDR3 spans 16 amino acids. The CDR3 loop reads CASSLDAGGHAYEQYF. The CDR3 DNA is TGTGCCAGCAGCTTAGACGCGGGAGGCCACGCCTACGAGCAGTACTTC.

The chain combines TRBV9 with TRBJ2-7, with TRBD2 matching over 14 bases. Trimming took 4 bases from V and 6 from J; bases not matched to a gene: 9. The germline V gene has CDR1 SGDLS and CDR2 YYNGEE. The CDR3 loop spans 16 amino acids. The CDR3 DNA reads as TGTGCCAGCAGCTCCGGGACTAGCGGGAGATCAGGCGAGCAGTACTTC. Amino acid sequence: CASSSGTSGRSGEQYF.

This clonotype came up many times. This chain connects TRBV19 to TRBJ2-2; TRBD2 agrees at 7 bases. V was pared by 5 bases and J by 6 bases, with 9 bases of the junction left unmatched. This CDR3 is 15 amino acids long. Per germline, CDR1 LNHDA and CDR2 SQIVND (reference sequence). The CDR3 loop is CASSWGGNDAGELFF. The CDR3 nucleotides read TGTGCCAGTAGTTGGGGAGGGAATGACGCCGGGGAGCTGTTTTTT.

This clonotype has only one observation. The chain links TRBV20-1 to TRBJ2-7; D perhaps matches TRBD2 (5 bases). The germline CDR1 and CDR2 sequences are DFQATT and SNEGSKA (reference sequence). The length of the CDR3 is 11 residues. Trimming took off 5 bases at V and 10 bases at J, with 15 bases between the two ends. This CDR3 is CSALRRENQYF. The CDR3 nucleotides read TGCAGTGCTCTTAGACGGGAAAACCAGTACTTC.

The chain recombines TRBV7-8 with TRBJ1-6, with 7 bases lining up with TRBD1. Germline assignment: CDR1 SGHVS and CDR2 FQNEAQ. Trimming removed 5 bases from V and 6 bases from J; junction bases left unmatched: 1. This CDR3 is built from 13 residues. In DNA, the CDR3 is TGTGCCAGCAGCCCAGGGGGTAATTCACCCCTCCACTTT. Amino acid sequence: CASSPGGNSPLHF.

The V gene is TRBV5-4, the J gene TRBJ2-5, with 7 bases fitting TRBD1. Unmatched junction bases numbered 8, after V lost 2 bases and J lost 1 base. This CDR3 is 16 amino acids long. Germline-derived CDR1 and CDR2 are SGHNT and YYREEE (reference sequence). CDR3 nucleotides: TGTGCCAGCAGCTTACCGGGACAGCAATTCCAAGAGACCCAGTACTTC. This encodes CASSLPGQQFQETQYF.

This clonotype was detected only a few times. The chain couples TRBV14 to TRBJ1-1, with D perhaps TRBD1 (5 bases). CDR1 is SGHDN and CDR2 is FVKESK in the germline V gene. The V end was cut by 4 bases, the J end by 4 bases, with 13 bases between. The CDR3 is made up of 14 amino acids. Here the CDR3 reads CASSRWGTVTEAFF. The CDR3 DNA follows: TGTGCCAGCAGCCGATGGGGGACGGTCACTGAAGCTTTCTTT.

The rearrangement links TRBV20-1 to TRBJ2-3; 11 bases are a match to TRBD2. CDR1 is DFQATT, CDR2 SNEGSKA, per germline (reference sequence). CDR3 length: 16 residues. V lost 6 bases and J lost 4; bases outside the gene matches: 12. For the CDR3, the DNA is TGCAGTGCCAGCAGCCGCACTAGCGGGAGTGCAGATACGCAGTATTTT. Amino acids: CSASSRTSGSADTQYF.

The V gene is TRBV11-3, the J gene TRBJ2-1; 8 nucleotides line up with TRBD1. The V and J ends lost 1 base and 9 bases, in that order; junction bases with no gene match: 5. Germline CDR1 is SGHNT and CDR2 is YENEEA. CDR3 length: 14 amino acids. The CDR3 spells CASSLVAGGSEQFF. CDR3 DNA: TGTGCCAGCAGCTTAGTAGCAGGGGGCAGTGAGCAGTTCTTC.

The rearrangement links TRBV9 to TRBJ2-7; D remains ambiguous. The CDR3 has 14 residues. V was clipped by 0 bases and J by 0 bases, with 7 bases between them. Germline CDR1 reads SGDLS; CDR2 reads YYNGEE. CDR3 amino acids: CASSVGRSSYEQYF. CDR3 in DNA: TGTGCCAGCAGCGTAGGACGGTCCTCCTACGAGCAGTACTTC.

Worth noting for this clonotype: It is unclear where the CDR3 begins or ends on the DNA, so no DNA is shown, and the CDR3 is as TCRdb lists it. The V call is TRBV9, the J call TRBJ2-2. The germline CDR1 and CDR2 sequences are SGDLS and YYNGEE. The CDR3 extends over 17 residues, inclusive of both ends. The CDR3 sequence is CASSGLGYEQYFGELFF.

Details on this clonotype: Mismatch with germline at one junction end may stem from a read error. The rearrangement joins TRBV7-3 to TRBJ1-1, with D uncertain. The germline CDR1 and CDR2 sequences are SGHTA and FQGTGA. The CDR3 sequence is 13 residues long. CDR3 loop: CASSSSGRTEALF. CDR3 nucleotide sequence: TGTGCCAGCAGCTCGTCGGGAAGGACTGAAGCTCTCTTT.

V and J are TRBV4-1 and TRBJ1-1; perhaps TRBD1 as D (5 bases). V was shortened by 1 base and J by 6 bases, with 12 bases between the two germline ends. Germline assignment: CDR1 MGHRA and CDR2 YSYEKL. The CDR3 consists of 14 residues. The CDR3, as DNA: TGCGCCAGCAGCCAAGGCCCGGGGGTCGCTGAAGCTTTCTTT. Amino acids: CASSQGPGVAEAFF.

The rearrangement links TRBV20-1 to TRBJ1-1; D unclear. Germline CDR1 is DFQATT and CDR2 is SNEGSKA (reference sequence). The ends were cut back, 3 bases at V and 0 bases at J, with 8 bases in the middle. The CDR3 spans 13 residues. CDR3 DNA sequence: TGCAGTGCTAGTTTGACTGTGAACACTGAAGCTTTCTTT. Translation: CSASLTVNTEAFF.

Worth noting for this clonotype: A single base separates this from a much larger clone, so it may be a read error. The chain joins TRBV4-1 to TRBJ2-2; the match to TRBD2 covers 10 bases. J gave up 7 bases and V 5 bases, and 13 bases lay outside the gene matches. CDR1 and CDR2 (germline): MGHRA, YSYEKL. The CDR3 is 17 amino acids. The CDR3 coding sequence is TGCGCCAGCAGCAAGAGATCTAGCGGGGGTGTCTACGGGGAGCTGTTTTTT. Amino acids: CASSKRSSGGVYGELFF.

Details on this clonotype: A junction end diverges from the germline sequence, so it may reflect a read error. The CDR3 DNA reads TGTGCCAGAAGCGTCGAGGGCGGGGGGGCCTCCGAGCAGTACTTC. Its protein is CARSVEGGGASEQYF. The gene calls are TRBV9 and TRBJ2-7, with 9 bases lining up with TRBD2. The CDR3 is made up of 15 amino acids. Germline V gene lookup returns CDR1 SGDLS and CDR2 YYNGEE. Full variable domain (outside the CDR3, taken from reference TRBV9 and TRBJ2-7): DSGVTQTPKHLITATGQRVTLRCSPRSGDLSVYWYQQSLDQGLQFLIQYYNGEERAKGNILERFSAQQFPDLHSELNLSSLELGDSALYFCARSVEGGGASEQYFGPGTRLTVT.

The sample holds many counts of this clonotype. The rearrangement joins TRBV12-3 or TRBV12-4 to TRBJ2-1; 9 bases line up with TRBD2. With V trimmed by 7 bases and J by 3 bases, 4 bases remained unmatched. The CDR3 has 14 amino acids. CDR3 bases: TGTGCCAGCAACCGACTAGCGGACTACAATGAGCAGTTCTTC. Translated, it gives CASNRLADYNEQFF.

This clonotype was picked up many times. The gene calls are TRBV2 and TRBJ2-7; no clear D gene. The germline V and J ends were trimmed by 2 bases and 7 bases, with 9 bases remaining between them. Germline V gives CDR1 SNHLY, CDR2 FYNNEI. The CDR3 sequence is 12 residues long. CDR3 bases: TGTGCCAGCAGTGAACCCAACGGGGAGCAGTACTTC. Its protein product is CASSEPNGEQYF.

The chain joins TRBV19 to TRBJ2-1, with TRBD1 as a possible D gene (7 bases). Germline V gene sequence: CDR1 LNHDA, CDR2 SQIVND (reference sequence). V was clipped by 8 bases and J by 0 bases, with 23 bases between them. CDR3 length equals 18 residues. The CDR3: CASAGTVLAENSYNEQFF. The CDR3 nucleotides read TGTGCCAGTGCCGGGACAGTATTAGCGGAGAACTCCTACAATGAGCAGTTCTTC.

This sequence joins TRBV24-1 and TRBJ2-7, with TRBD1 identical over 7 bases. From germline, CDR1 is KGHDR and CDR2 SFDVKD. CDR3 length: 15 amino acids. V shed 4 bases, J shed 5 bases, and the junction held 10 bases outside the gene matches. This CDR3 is CATSEGQDSWNEQYF. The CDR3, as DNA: TGTGCCACCAGTGAAGGACAGGATTCGTGGAACGAGCAGTACTTC.

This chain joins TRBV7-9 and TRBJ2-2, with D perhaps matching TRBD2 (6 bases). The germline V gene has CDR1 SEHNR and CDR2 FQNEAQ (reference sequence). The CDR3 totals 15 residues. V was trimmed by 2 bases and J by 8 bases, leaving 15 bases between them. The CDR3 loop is CASSLSLGGFGELFF. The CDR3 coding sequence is TGTGCCAGCAGCTTAAGTCTGGGGGGTTTTGGGGAGCTGTTTTTT.